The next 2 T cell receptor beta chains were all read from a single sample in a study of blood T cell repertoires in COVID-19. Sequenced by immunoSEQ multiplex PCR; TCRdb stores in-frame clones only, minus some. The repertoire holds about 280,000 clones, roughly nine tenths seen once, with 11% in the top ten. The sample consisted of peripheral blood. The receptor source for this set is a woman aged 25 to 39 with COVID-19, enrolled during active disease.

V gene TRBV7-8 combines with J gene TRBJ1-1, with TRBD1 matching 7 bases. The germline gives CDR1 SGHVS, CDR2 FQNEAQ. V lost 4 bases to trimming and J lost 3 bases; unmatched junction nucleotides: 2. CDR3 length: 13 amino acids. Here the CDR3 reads CASSSDRYTEAFF. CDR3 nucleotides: TGTGCCAGCAGCTCGGACAGGTACACTGAAGCTTTCTTT.

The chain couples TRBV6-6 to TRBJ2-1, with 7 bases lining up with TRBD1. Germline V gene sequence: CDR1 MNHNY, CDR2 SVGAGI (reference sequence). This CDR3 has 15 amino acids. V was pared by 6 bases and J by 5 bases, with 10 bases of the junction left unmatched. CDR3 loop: CASRHRDRADNEQFF. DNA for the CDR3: TGTGCCAGCAGACACCGGGACAGAGCAGACAATGAGCAGTTCTTC.